These 22 T cell receptor beta chains share one sample of origin, sequenced in a study of blood T cell repertoires in COVID-19. Repertoires were generated with immunoSEQ multiplex PCR, while TCRdb's copy carries only in-frame clones and drops some. This sample carries some 300,000 clones, around nine tenths of them seen once, and the ten largest clones take 1% to 1.5%. Sequencing used peripheral blood. The source is a man aged 65-85 years with acute or convalescent COVID-19.

V gene TRBV15 combines with J gene TRBJ1-1; D is perhaps TRBD1 (5 bases). The CDR3 has 17 residues. Trimming left V 0 bases short and J 3 bases short, with 17 bases between. Germline V lookup: CDR1 LNHNV, CDR2 YYDKDF (reference sequence). The CDR3, as DNA: TGTGCCACCAGCAGAGATTATAGGGGTTTTTCTTACACTGAAGCTTTCTTT. Residues: CATSRDYRGFSYTEAFF.

The V call is TRBV6-6, the J call TRBJ2-3, with 13 nucleotides matching TRBD2. This CDR3 is built from 17 residues. Germline loops: CDR1 MNHNY, CDR2 SVGAGI (reference sequence). Germline trimming cut 5 bases from V and 7 bases from J; bases unmatched to any gene: 12. The CDR3 sequence: CASSPLPLAGGPNTQYF. CDR3 sequence (DNA): TGTGCCAGCAGTCCGCTTCCACTAGCGGGAGGGCCAAATACGCAGTATTTT.

Regarding this clone: Other DNA sequences from this sample encode an identical CDR3 as well. The V call is TRBV4-2, the J call TRBJ2-5, with D unresolved. The germline V gene encodes CDR1 LGHNA and CDR2 YNFKEQ. The CDR3 runs 14 residues. The germline V and J ends were trimmed by 0 bases and 4 bases, with 9 bases remaining between them. The CDR3 nucleotides are TGTGCCAGCAGCCAAGAGGGCTTAGGAGAGACCCAGTACTTC. Its translation is CASSQEGLGETQYF.

This clone appeared once. V is TRBV23-1 and J is TRBJ1-1, with D perhaps TRBD1 (5 bases). TRBV23-1 is an ORF; its function is uncertain. The CDR3 spans 18 residues. V was clipped by 6 bases and J by 0 bases, with 23 bases between them. CDR3 sequence reads: CASSHVRKTGVMNTEAFF. CDR3 coding DNA: TGCGCCAGCAGCCACGTAAGGAAAACAGGAGTAATGAACACTGAAGCTTTCTTT.

This chain connects TRBV6-1 to TRBJ2-7; 10 bases are shared with TRBD1. The CDR3 is 14 amino acids. CDR1 is MNHNS and CDR2 is SASEGT in the germline V gene. V lost 3 bases, J lost 2 bases, and 1 base stayed unmatched. DNA of the CDR3: TGTGCCAGCAGTGACGGACAGGGGGCCTACGAGCAGTACTTC. Translated, it gives CASSDGQGAYEQYF.

The V gene is TRBV28, the J gene TRBJ1-2; D unresolved. This CDR3 region has 11 residues. The V gene lost 6 bases and the J gene lost 8 bases, with 10 bases spanning the gap. CDR1 is MDHEN and CDR2 is SYDVKM in the germline V gene. CDR3 sequence: CASSTSIGYTF. The CDR3 bases are TGTGCCAGCAGCACTTCTATCGGCTACACCTTC.

This rearrangement joins TRBV2 to TRBJ2-1; 7 bases map to TRBD1. Per germline, CDR1 SNHLY and CDR2 FYNNEI. The CDR3 contains 15 residues. Trimming at V came to 5 bases and at J to 0 bases, leaving 4 bases not matched to a gene. The CDR3 coding sequence is TGTGCCAGCAGTCAGGGACAGAGCTCCTACAATGAGCAGTTCTTC. Amino acid sequence: CASSQGQSSYNEQFF.

The V gene is TRBV24-1, the J gene TRBJ2-7, with 10 bases that match TRBD2. Germline V gives CDR1 KGHDR, CDR2 SFDVKD. Trimming removed 1 base from V and 2 bases from J; junction bases left unmatched: 7. The CDR3 length is 17 residues. The CDR3 here is CATSDFFASGGTYEQYF. CDR3 DNA sequence: TGTGCCACCAGTGATTTTTTCGCTAGCGGGGGCACCTACGAGCAGTACTTC.

The rearrangement joins TRBV4-2 to TRBJ2-1; 10 nucleotides align to TRBD2. The germline V gene encodes CDR1 LGHNA and CDR2 YNFKEQ. CDR3 size: 16 residues. V was clipped by 4 bases and J by 4 bases; unmatched bases: 7. The CDR3 protein is CASSLYTSGIYNEQFF. CDR3 nucleotides: TGTGCCAGCAGCCTATACACTAGCGGGATATACAATGAGCAGTTCTTC.

The V call is TRBV2, the J call TRBJ1-1; D is uncertain. The CDR3 runs to 13 residues. The germline gives CDR1 SNHLY, CDR2 FYNNEI. The ends were cut back, 4 bases at V and 5 bases at J, with 11 bases in the middle. CDR3 region: CASSVEGRTEAFF. CDR3 DNA: TGTGCCAGCAGTGTGGAGGGAAGGACTGAAGCTTTCTTT.

A single count supports this clone. The chain joins TRBV7-3 to TRBJ2-1, with 7 bases matching TRBD2. Germline CDR1 reads SGHTA; CDR2 reads FQGTGA. This CDR3 is built from 16 residues. V dropped 1 base and J dropped 9; count of bases not matched to a gene: 12. This chain's CDR3 is CASSLKRASGPSEQFF. The CDR3 bases are TGTGCCAGCAGCTTAAAGCGGGCTAGCGGACCTTCTGAGCAGTTCTTC. Full variable domain (outside the CDR3, taken from reference TRBV7-3 and TRBJ2-1): GAGVSQTPSNKVTEKGKYVELRCDPISGHTALYWYRQSLGQGPEFLIYFQGTGAADDSGLPNDRFFAVRPEGSVSTLKIQRTERGDSAVYLCASSLKRASGPSEQFFGPGTRLTVL.

This sequence joins TRBV5-3 and TRBJ1-5; 8 bases align to TRBD1. TRBV5-3 is flagged as an ORF with uncertain function. The CDR3 is 18 residues long. V shed 4 bases and J 3 bases; nucleotides not matched to a gene: 15. The CDR3 loop reads CARSPRTGKEGDNQPQHF. CDR3 nucleotides: TGTGCCAGAAGCCCCCGGACAGGGAAGGAGGGTGACAATCAGCCCCAGCATTTT.

The J gene is TRBJ1-5, the V gene TRBV19, with a possible D match to TRBD1 (6 bases). CDR3 length: 15 residues. V was pared by 7 bases and J by 3 bases, with 16 bases between. Germline-derived CDR1 and CDR2 are LNHDA and SQIVND (reference sequence). The CDR3 is CASKILGAFNQPQHF. The DNA for the CDR3 is TGTGCCAGTAAAATCCTGGGGGCCTTCAATCAGCCCCAGCATTTT.

The chain recombines TRBV30 with TRBJ1-6; 9 positions match TRBD1. V trimming: 2 bases; J trimming: 10 bases; junction bases outside the gene matches: 9. Per the germline V gene, CDR1 is GTSNPN and CDR2 is SVGIG (reference sequence). The CDR3 is 15 amino acids. Here the CDR3 reads CAWSTKGQGRSPLHF. CDR3 DNA: TGTGCCTGGAGTACGAAGGGACAGGGACGATCACCCCTCCACTTT.

The chain links TRBV19 to TRBJ2-2; TRBD1 matches 9 bases. The CDR3 length is 16 residues. CDR1 and CDR2 (germline): LNHDA, SQIVND (reference sequence). The ends lost 3 bases at V and 6 bases at J; junction bases unmatched: 8. The CDR3 DNA is TGTGCCAGTAGTATGGGCCAGGGACAGGGTTCCGGGGAGCTGTTTTTT. Amino acids: CASSMGQGQGSGELFF.

Of note for this clone: Additional DNA sequences in this sample encode the identical CDR3. V is TRBV6-5 and J is TRBJ1-5, with 8 bases lining up with TRBD1. The CDR3 sequence is 15 residues long. Germline CDR1 and CDR2: MNHEY and SVGAGI. The J segment lost 4 bases and the V segment lost 6 bases, leaving 8 bases of the junction unmatched. CDR3 protein: CASSYRQGNNQPQHF. The CDR3 DNA is TGTGCCAGCAGCTACAGACAGGGGAATAATCAGCCCCAGCATTTT.

The chain recombines TRBV5-4 with TRBJ2-1; 8 bases align to TRBD2. V lost 7 bases to trimming and J lost 7 bases; unmatched junction nucleotides: 10. The CDR3 spans 14 residues. The germline V gene encodes CDR1 SGHNT and CDR2 YYREEE (reference sequence). The CDR3 DNA sequence: TGTGCCAGCGCTCCGAGCGGGAGAAGGAATGAGCAGTTCTTC. It codes for CASAPSGRRNEQFF.

This clone was detected once. The rearrangement joins TRBV2 to TRBJ2-7; the D gene is possibly TRBD1 (6 bases). Trimming cost V 4 bases and J 3 bases, with 16 bases left between them. Germline lookup yields CDR1 SNHLY and CDR2 FYNNEI. The CDR3 extends over 15 amino acids. The chain's CDR3 is CASSADRLPGYEQYF. The CDR3 DNA reads TGTGCCAGCAGTGCCGACAGGCTACCGGGCTACGAGCAGTACTTC.

The CDR3 DNA reads TGTGCCAGTAGGTCCGGGGAAAAACTGTTTTTT. This encodes CASRSGEKLFF. The gene calls are TRBV19 and TRBJ1-4, with D uncertain. Germline-derived CDR1 and CDR2 are LNHDA and SQIVND (reference sequence). Between the trimmed V and J ends, which lost 6 bases and 8 bases, there was a span of 7 bases. The CDR3 sequence is 11 residues long.

The table lists this clone with a few counts. The chain links TRBV28 to TRBJ2-7; 8 bases agree with TRBD1. After removal of 6 bases from V and 6 bases from J, the junction contained 10 bases not matched to a gene. This CDR3 is built from 14 residues. CDR1 is MDHEN and CDR2 is SYDVKM in the germline V gene. The DNA of the CDR3 is TGTGCCAGCAGGTCAGGGGGCGCAATCGGCGAGCAGTACTTC. Translated: CASRSGGAIGEQYF.

The genes are TRBV7-2 and TRBJ1-6; D unresolved. The CDR3 contains 15 residues. The germline V gene has CDR1 SGHTA and CDR2 FQGNSA. V lost 1 base and J 3 bases, leaving 7 bases between the germline ends. The chain's CDR3 is CASSLVQFYNSPLHF. For the CDR3, the DNA is TGTGCCAGCAGCTTAGTGCAGTTCTATAATTCACCCCTCCACTTT.

The rearrangement uses TRBV14 and TRBJ2-5; a possible D gene is TRBD1 (5 bases). The CDR3 contains 15 residues. V gave up 0 bases and J gave up 1 base, with 9 bases separating them. Germline V gene lookup returns CDR1 SGHDN and CDR2 FVKESK. The CDR3 sequence is CASSQDKQGQETQYF. The CDR3 region has the DNA TGTGCCAGCAGCCAAGATAAGCAGGGCCAAGAGACCCAGTACTTC.